This entry lists 14 T cell receptor beta chains sequenced from one sample in a study of blood T cell repertoires in COVID-19. Sequencing was performed with immunoSEQ multiplex PCR; in TCRdb, only in-frame clones are kept and a portion is missing. The sample has some 130,000 clones, about four fifths seen once. Sequenced material: peripheral blood. The receptors were sampled from a man at least 80 years old with acute or convalescent COVID-19.

The V and J genes are TRBV27 and TRBJ2-1; the D gene is possibly TRBD2 (5 bases). Trimming left V 5 bases short and J 1 base short, with 12 bases between. The germline V gene encodes CDR1 MNHEY and CDR2 SMNVEV (reference sequence). This CDR3 has 15 amino acids. CDR3 sequence reads: CASSDTGSSYNEQFF. As DNA, the CDR3 is TGTGCCAGCAGTGATACGGGGTCGTCCTACAATGAGCAGTTCTTC.

About this clone: A junction boundary mismatches the germline segment, possibly from a read error. The CDR3 spells CASRLGGGTSYEQYF. CDR3 nucleotides: TGTGCCAGCAGGTTGGGAGGGGGTACCTCCTACGAGCAGTACTTC. The rearrangement uses TRBV5-4 and TRBJ2-7, with a weak D call TRBD2 (7 bases). CDR1 is SGHNT and CDR2 is YYREEE in the germline V gene (reference sequence). There are 15 residues in the CDR3.

This chain links TRBV11-3 with TRBJ2-7; TRBD1 might be the D (5 bases). Germline assignment: CDR1 SGHNT and CDR2 YENEEA. V was clipped by 5 bases and J by 2 bases, with 16 bases between them. The CDR3 length is 15 residues. The CDR3 region has the DNA TGTGCCAGCAGCCCAGAAGGGCAGGGCCCCTACGAGCAGTACTTC. As protein: CASSPEGQGPYEQYF.

The rearrangement joins TRBV5-6 to TRBJ1-5, with no clear D. Germline V gene lookup returns CDR1 SGHDT and CDR2 YYEEEE. V lost 2 bases and J lost 1, with 13 bases in between. This CDR3 has 16 amino acids. This chain's CDR3 is CASSFAGSSSNQPQHF. In DNA, the CDR3 is TGTGCCAGCAGCTTTGCGGGGTCAAGCAGCAATCAGCCCCAGCATTTT.

This clone was detected only once. J is TRBJ2-7 and V is TRBV5-6; no reliable D call. V was clipped by 1 base and J by 6 bases, with 11 bases between them. Per the germline V gene, CDR1 is SGHDT and CDR2 is YYEEEE. CDR3 length: 13 amino acids. The CDR3 DNA is TGTGCCAGCAGCTTGACAGTCCAAGGCGAGCAGTACTTC. Protein sequence: CASSLTVQGEQYF.

V is TRBV7-2 and J is TRBJ2-1; D possibly corresponds to TRBD2 (5 bases). V lost 5 bases and J lost 0, with 11 bases in between. From germline, CDR1 is SGHTA and CDR2 FQGNSA. The CDR3 loop spans 15 amino acids. The CDR3 reads CASSPSYGSYNEQFF. CDR3 sequence (DNA): TGTGCCAGCAGCCCTAGCTATGGCTCCTACAATGAGCAGTTCTTC.

The chain links TRBV12-3 or TRBV12-4 to TRBJ2-7; tentative D call: TRBD2 (5 bases). The CDR3 consists of 12 residues. V was clipped by 4 bases and J by 7 bases, with 11 bases between them. CDR3 amino acids: CASSSISGEQYF. CDR3 bases: TGTGCCAGCAGTTCTATCTCGGGGGAGCAGTACTTC.

The V gene is TRBV5-5, the J gene TRBJ2-3, with 12 bases that match TRBD2. The germline CDR1 and CDR2 sequences are SGHKS and YYEKEE (reference sequence). V was clipped by 6 bases and J by 1 base; unmatched bases: 3. This CDR3 region has 15 residues. Here the CDR3 DNA reads TGTGCCAGCACCAGACTAGCGGGGGGCACAGATACGCAGTATTTT. Amino acid sequence: CASTRLAGGTDTQYF.

This sequence joins TRBV6-5 and TRBJ1-6, with no clear D. CDR1 is MNHEY, CDR2 SVGAGI, per germline. Between the trimmed V and J ends, which lost 4 bases and 6 bases, there was a span of 7 bases. The CDR3 runs to 13 residues. The CDR3: CASSSWSNSPLHF. The CDR3 coding sequence is TGTGCCAGCAGTTCCTGGAGTAATTCACCCCTCCACTTT.

This clone occurred once. The chain links TRBV19 to TRBJ2-2, with a weak D call TRBD1 (5 bases). Germline loops: CDR1 LNHDA, CDR2 SQIVND (reference sequence). V was clipped by 7 bases and J by 5 bases, with 8 bases between them. The CDR3 covers 12 residues. CDR3 region: CASNKGTGELFF. CDR3 DNA: TGTGCCAGTAACAAGGGGACCGGGGAGCTGTTTTTT. Using reference TRBV19 and TRBJ2-2 for the parts outside the CDR3, the full variable domain is DGGITQSPKYLFRKEGQNVTLSCEQNLNHDAMYWYRQDPGQGLRLIYYSQIVNDFQKGDIAEGYSVSREKKESFPLTVTSAQKNPTAFYLCASNKGTGELFFGEGSRLTVL.

This chain connects TRBV28 to TRBJ2-3; no reliable D call. Trimming left V 8 bases short and J 2 bases short, with 11 bases between. Germline V gives CDR1 MDHEN, CDR2 SYDVKM. The CDR3 totals 13 residues. CDR3 protein: CASLKPITDTQYF. The CDR3 DNA reads TGTGCCAGCTTGAAGCCAATCACAGATACGCAGTATTTT.

In regard to this clone: One end of the junction is discordant with germline, which a read error may explain. This chain connects TRBV15 to TRBJ2-3; no reliable D call. The CDR3 has 13 residues. Germline CDR1 LNHNV, CDR2 YYDKDF (reference sequence). CDR3 in amino acids: CATTRASTDTQYF. In DNA form, the CDR3 reads TGTGCCACCACCAGAGCTAGCACAGATACGCAGTATTTT.

V usage is TRBV9 and J usage is TRBJ1-5; maybe TRBD1 (5 bases). Germline V gene sequence: CDR1 SGDLS, CDR2 YYNGEE. The CDR3 runs 14 residues. V was trimmed by 0 bases and J by 1 base, leaving 5 bases between them. This CDR3 reads CASSVEGSNQPQHF. The CDR3 nucleotides are TGTGCCAGCAGCGTAGAGGGGAGCAATCAGCCCCAGCATTTT.

The rearrangement uses TRBV2 and TRBJ1-1; TRBD1 matches at 7 bases. Germline V gene data show CDR1 as SNHLY and CDR2 as FYNNEI. The J segment lost 0 bases and the V segment lost 0 bases, leaving 13 bases of the junction unmatched. The CDR3 totals 19 residues. This CDR3 reads CASSEAPTGNSPVNTEAFF. As DNA, the CDR3 is TGTGCCAGCAGTGAAGCCCCGACAGGGAACTCCCCAGTGAACACTGAAGCTTTCTTT.